These 31 T cell receptor beta chains were sequenced from one sample in a study of T cell repertoires in cytomegalovirus infection (dated by TCRdb to about 2019). Sample treatment or condition, as interpreted from the label and publication: in vitro stimulation with specific CMV peptide epitopes to enrich CMV-specific T cells. TCRdb names Illumina HiSeq 1500 as the instrument used. TCRdb reran the public reads through fastp at Q25 and MiXCR, keeping productive beta chains. Each entry merges the rows of one CDR3 protein and shows their most common DNA and genes. For this sample the table gives roughly 280,000 distinct CDR3 sequences, of which 22% were detected only once. Of the sample, approximately 19% is held by the ten largest clones. These receptors' targets are unknown. This sample comprised cultured PBMCs, obtained from culture after CMV antigen stimulation. The receptors shown here come from a human donor in good health (CMV status not recorded). Some clones in this sample may be carry-over from other donors' samples.

This chain uses TRBV6-2 or TRBV6-3 with TRBJ2-7, with D perhaps matching TRBD1 or TRBD2 (6 bases each). In germline, CDR1 is MNHEY, CDR2 SVGEGT. V shed 6 bases and J shed 3 bases, with 18 bases lying between them. The CDR3 consists of 15 residues. The DNA for the CDR3 is TGTGCCAGCAGCTCCCTTTTAGGGGGGATCTACGAGCAGTACGTC. This codes for CASSSLLGGIYEQYV.

A note on this clonotype: The conserved phenylalanine or tryptophan normally closing the CDR3 is absent here, so this likely arose from a read error. It is unclear where the CDR3 begins or ends on the DNA, so no DNA is shown, and the CDR3 is as TCRdb lists it. The V gene is TRBV29-1, the J gene TRBJ1-1; the table calls TRBD1, which could not be checked here. Germline lookup yields CDR1 SQVTM and CDR2 ANQGSEA. The CDR3 comprises 15 residues, both ends counted. The CDR3 loop reads CSVEEGVRGERGLQI.

The chain has TRBV27 and TRBJ1-4; unclear D gene. The CDR3 is 13 residues long. Between the trimmed V and J ends, which lost 6 bases and 5 bases, there was a span of 10 bases. Germline V lookup: CDR1 MNHEY, CDR2 SMNVEV (reference sequence). The CDR3 here is CASSHRVNEKLFF. In DNA, the CDR3 is TGTGCCAGCAGCCACAGAGTGAATGAAAAACTGTTTTTT.

The genes are TRBV7-8 and TRBJ1-6; a weak D match, TRBD1 (6 bases). Germline V CDR1 and CDR2: SGHVS, FQNEAQ. The V gene lost 3 bases and the J gene lost 9 bases, with 15 bases spanning the gap. CDR3 length equals 15 residues. The CDR3 DNA reads as TGTGCCAGCAGCTTTCAGGGTTCGACAGGTTCACCCCTCCACTTT. As protein: CASSFQGSTGSPLHF.

The CDR3 reads CASSASEEAKNIQYF. DNA of the CDR3: TGTGCCAGCAGCGCTAGCGAGGAGGCCAAAAACATTCAGTACTTC. V usage is TRBV5-4 and J usage is TRBJ2-4; D is perhaps TRBD2 (6 bases). This CDR3 spans 15 amino acids. V was pared by 4 bases and J by 1 base, with 12 bases between. Germline loops: CDR1 SGHNT, CDR2 YYREEE (reference sequence).

The chain couples TRBV4-1 to TRBJ2-2; 7 bases align to TRBD2. The V segment lost 1 base and the J segment 0 bases; nucleotides outside the gene matches: 2. The CDR3 loop spans 16 amino acids. Germline CDR1 is MGHRA and CDR2 is YSYEKL. The chain's CDR3 is CASSQGGGSNTGELFF. CDR3 bases: TGCGCCAGCAGCCAAGGGGGGGGTTCGAACACCGGGGAGCTGTTTTTT.

This clonotype has more than one count but fewer than ten. The chain joins TRBV6-5 to TRBJ1-1; no clear D. Trimming stripped 2 bases from V and 0 bases from J, with 13 bases between. This CDR3 spans 16 amino acids. Germline CDR1 is MNHEY and CDR2 is SVGAGI. CDR3 region: CASSYLANGLNTEAFF. Here the CDR3 DNA reads TGTGCCAGCAGTTACCTCGCTAACGGACTGAACACTGAAGCTTTCTTT.

V usage is TRBV4-2 and J usage is TRBJ2-6; D is ambiguous. Germline V gene sequence: CDR1 LGHNA, CDR2 YNFKEQ. The V gene lost 0 bases and the J gene lost 4 bases, with 7 bases spanning the gap. The CDR3 contains 15 residues. CDR3 amino acids: CASSQDFAGANVLTF. The CDR3 DNA reads TGTGCCAGCAGCCAAGATTTTGCAGGGGCCAACGTCCTGACTTTC.

A few counts support this clonotype. The V gene is TRBV7-9, the J gene TRBJ2-1, with D possibly called TRBD1 or TRBD2 (5 bases each). There are 17 residues in the CDR3. Between the trimmed V and J ends, which lost 1 base and 2 bases, there was a span of 15 bases. Per the germline V gene, CDR1 is SEHNR and CDR2 is FQNEAQ (reference sequence). The CDR3 loop is CASSLGVMGVPYNEQFF. Written as DNA, the CDR3 is TGTGCCAGCAGCTTAGGGGTTATGGGGGTTCCCTACAATGAGCAGTTCTTC.

Ten or more counts support this clonotype. The chain joins TRBV7-8 to TRBJ2-7; 7 nucleotides match TRBD2. This CDR3 is 14 amino acids long. The V and J ends lost 7 bases and 2 bases, in that order; junction bases with no gene match: 8. Germline loops: CDR1 SGHVS, CDR2 FQNEAQ. CDR3 residues: CASKDGRSPYEQYF. The CDR3 region has the DNA TGTGCCAGCAAGGACGGGAGGAGTCCCTACGAGCAGTACTTC.

This clonotype appeared a few times. The chain links TRBV20-1 to TRBJ2-1, with 8 bases aligning to TRBD2. The germline gives CDR1 DFQATT, CDR2 SNEGSKA (reference sequence). The CDR3 runs to 13 residues. Losses at the gene ends were 5 bases for V and 2 bases for J; bases not matched to a gene: 2. The CDR3 coding sequence is TGCAGTGCTTCACTAGCGGCCTACAATGAGCAGTTCTTC. It translates to CSASLAAYNEQFF.

Notes on this clonotype: A read error may produce the germline difference seen at one junction end. V gene TRBV7-6 combines with J gene TRBJ2-2; D perhaps matches TRBD1 (5 bases). This CDR3 has 13 residues. CDR1 and CDR2 from the germline V gene are SGHVS and FNYEAQ. CDR3 in DNA: TGTGCCGGCAGCTGGACAAACACCGGGGAGCTGTTTTTT. This encodes CAGSWTNTGELFF.

As regards this clonotype: The germline gene is not matched at one end of the junction; a read error may be the cause. In nucleotides, the CDR3 is TGTGCCAGCAGCTTAGCCGCCTCTCGAGCGGGTAGCTCCAACAATGAGCAGTTCTTC. Translation gives CASSLAASRAGSSNNEQFF. The V call is TRBV7-3, the J call TRBJ2-1; possibly TRBD2 for D (6 bases). The CDR3 loop spans 19 amino acids. Germline assignment: CDR1 SGHTA and CDR2 FQGTGA.

V is TRBV29-1 and J is TRBJ2-3, with a weak D call TRBD2 (5 bases). Germline CDR1 and CDR2: SQVTM and ANQGSEA. The CDR3 loop spans 13 amino acids. Trimming took off 7 bases at V and 0 bases at J, with 11 bases between the two ends. The CDR3, as DNA: TGCAGCGAAAGCGGAGCTAGCACAGATACGCAGTATTTT. Translation gives CSESGASTDTQYF.

The chain links TRBV18 to TRBJ2-7, with D perhaps TRBD1 (6 bases). CDR3 length equals 14 residues. CDR1 and CDR2 (germline): KGHSH, LQKENI. V was shortened by 3 bases and J by 7 bases, with 16 bases between the two germline ends. CDR3 in amino acids: CASSPPGHASEQYF. In DNA, the CDR3 is TGTGCCAGCTCACCTCCGGGACACGCCTCAGAGCAGTACTTC.

This clonotype has only a few counts. This rearrangement joins TRBV7-9 to TRBJ2-7, with unresolved D. The germline V and J ends were trimmed by 4 bases and 2 bases, with 15 bases remaining between them. Germline V lookup: CDR1 SEHNR, CDR2 FQNEAQ (reference sequence). The CDR3 runs 15 residues. The CDR3 sequence: CASSSPLLKTYEQYF. The CDR3 region has the DNA TGTGCCAGCAGCTCCCCGTTGCTCAAGACCTACGAGCAGTACTTC.

The CDR3 DNA is TGTGCCAGTAGTATCGGGCTGCACAATGAGCAGTTCTTC. Translation gives CASSIGLHNEQFF. V and J are TRBV19 and TRBJ2-1; D is ambiguous. The ends were cut back, 3 bases at V and 5 bases at J, with 8 bases in the middle. The germline V gene encodes CDR1 LNHDA and CDR2 SQIVND (reference sequence). The CDR3 runs 13 residues.

The sample holds a few counts of this clonotype. The chain combines TRBV6-2 or TRBV6-3 with TRBJ2-1; D unresolved. The CDR3 contains 13 residues. Trimming shortened V by 0 bases and J by 12 bases, and 12 bases separated the two germline ends. In germline, CDR1 is MNHEY, CDR2 SVGEGT. CDR3 in amino acids: CASSYSSDWGQFF. CDR3 DNA: TGTGCCAGCAGTTACTCGAGCGACTGGGGGCAGTTCTTC.

The chain links TRBV29-1 to TRBJ2-5, with D tentatively TRBD1 (6 bases). Germline V CDR1 and CDR2: SQVTM, ANQGSEA. The CDR3 runs 13 residues. The V end lost 7 bases, the J end lost 4 bases, and 16 bases lay between the germline ends. CDR3 sequence: CSGTGTLGETQYF. The CDR3 DNA sequence: TGCAGCGGAACCGGGACATTGGGAGAGACCCAGTACTTC.

V gene TRBV5-8 combines with J gene TRBJ2-1, with TRBD2 identical over 8 bases. V was clipped by 6 bases and J by 7 bases; unmatched bases: 12. Germline CDR1 and CDR2: SGHTS and YDEGEE. The CDR3 covers 15 residues. The CDR3 region has the DNA TGTGCCAGCATACCGGACGGGAGGGCTAGGAATGAGCAGTTCTTC. As protein: CASIPDGRARNEQFF.

V is TRBV2 and J is TRBJ2-7; 12 positions match TRBD2. Germline V gene sequence: CDR1 SNHLY, CDR2 FYNNEI. With V trimmed by 7 bases and J by 4 bases, 8 bases remained unmatched. This CDR3 contains 15 residues. The CDR3 here is CASTETSGSWYEQYF. The CDR3 coding sequence is TGTGCCAGCACCGAGACTAGCGGGAGTTGGTACGAGCAGTACTTC.

This clonotype was detected only a few times. V usage is TRBV5-4 and J usage is TRBJ2-1; maybe TRBD1 (6 bases). V dropped 4 bases and J dropped 6 bases, with 11 bases sitting between them. CDR1 and CDR2 from the germline V gene are SGHNT and YYREEE (reference sequence). There are 13 residues in the CDR3. CDR3 residues: CASSDVGANEQFF. Written as DNA, the CDR3 is TGTGCCAGCAGCGACGTGGGGGCCAATGAGCAGTTCTTC. Full variable domain (remainder filled in from reference TRBV5-4 and TRBJ2-1): ETGVTQSPTHLIKTRGQQVTLRCSSQSGHNTVSWYQQALGQGPQFIFQYYREEENGRGNFPPRFSGLQFPNYSSELNVNALELDDSALYLCASSDVGANEQFFGPGTRLTVL.

In its sample, this clonotype was seen a few times. The chain links TRBV5-4 to TRBJ1-2; 7 bases are shared with TRBD1. The CDR3 is 15 residues long. Germline loops: CDR1 SGHNT, CDR2 YYREEE (reference sequence). V was clipped by 1 base and J by 5 bases; unmatched bases: 8. The CDR3 sequence is CASSLQTGNPYGYTF. The CDR3 nucleotides are TGTGCCAGCAGCTTGCAGACAGGGAACCCGTATGGCTACACCTTC.

The sample holds many counts of this clonotype. This chain connects TRBV7-6 to TRBJ2-7; a possible D gene is TRBD2 (6 bases). The germline V gene encodes CDR1 SGHVS and CDR2 FNYEAQ. V lost 5 bases to trimming and J lost 2 bases, with 16 bases between them. The length of the CDR3 is 15 residues. The CDR3: CASSTGLRDAYEQYF. The CDR3 nucleotides read TGTGCCAGCAGCACGGGACTCCGGGACGCCTACGAGCAGTACTTC.

This clonotype was detected only a few times. The chain links TRBV18 to TRBJ2-7, with TRBD2 matching over 8 bases. The V gene's germline CDR1 is KGHSH and CDR2 LQKENI. The CDR3 loop spans 15 amino acids. J lost 2 bases, V lost 6 bases, and 9 bases had no gene match. The CDR3: CASSSTLAGTYEQYF. The CDR3 bases are TGTGCCAGCTCCTCCACCCTAGCGGGTACCTACGAGCAGTACTTC. Looking up the rest from reference TRBV18 and TRBJ2-7 gives the full variable domain: NAGVMQNPRHLVRRRGQEARLRCSPMKGHSHVYWYRQLPEEGLKFMVYLQKENIIDESGMPKERFSAEFPKEGPSILRIQQVVRGDSAAYFCASSSTLAGTYEQYFGPGTRLTVT.

This clonotype has ten or more counts. V usage is TRBV7-2 and J usage is TRBJ2-2, with D unresolved. CDR3 length: 14 amino acids. V lost 3 bases, J lost 0 bases, and 5 bases lay in between. Looked up from germline, CDR1 is SGHTA and CDR2 is FQGNSA. The CDR3 coding sequence is TGTGCCAGCAGCTTCAGCCCGAACACCGGGGAGCTGTTTTTT. It codes for CASSFSPNTGELFF.

This chain links TRBV3-1 with TRBJ2-3; possible D gene TRBD1, 6 bases. The CDR3 extends over 20 amino acids. The V and J ends lost 4 bases and 8 bases respectively, with 34 bases between them. Germline CDR1 and CDR2: LGHDT and YNNKEL (reference sequence). CDR3 in DNA: TGTGCCAGCAGCCCCTTCCCGCCTCTTATCCGGGACACCGCATTGGGTACGCAGTATTTT. Residues: CASSPFPPLIRDTALGTQYF.

This clonotype was observed many times. CDR3 nucleotides: TGTGCCAGCATCCTAAACCGGGACGAAACTGAAGCTTTCTTT. This encodes CASILNRDETEAFF. The rearrangement uses TRBV6-5 and TRBJ1-1; D may be TRBD1 (5 bases). This CDR3 has 14 residues. Trimming shortened V by 7 bases and J by 5 bases, and 17 bases separated the two germline ends. Germline lookup yields CDR1 MNHEY and CDR2 SVGAGI.

This clonotype was picked up many times. The rearrangement links TRBV7-2 to TRBJ1-2; tentatively, D is TRBD1 (5 bases). The length of the CDR3 is 16 residues. The ends were cut back, 0 bases at V and 4 bases at J, with 15 bases in the middle. Germline CDR1 reads SGHTA; CDR2 reads FQGNSA. The CDR3 region is CASSLASQGAIYGYTF. The CDR3, as DNA: TGTGCCAGCAGCTTAGCCTCTCAGGGAGCCATCTATGGCTACACCTTC. Full variable domain (outside the CDR3, taken from reference TRBV7-2 and TRBJ1-2): GAGVSQSPSNKVTEKGKDVELRCDPISGHTALYWYRQSLGQGLEFLIYFQGNSAPDKSGLPSDRFSAERTGGSVSTLTIQRTQQEDSAVYLCASSLASQGAIYGYTFGSGTRLTVV.

The chain carries TRBV12-5 and TRBJ2-5; 7 bases agree with TRBD2. CDR1 LGHNT and CDR2 FRNRAP come from the germline V gene. Trimming cost V 0 bases and J 5 bases; bases outside gene matches: 12. The CDR3 consists of 17 residues. The chain's CDR3 is CASGLVIGGSIGETQYF. For the CDR3, the DNA is TGTGCTAGTGGTTTGGTAATCGGCGGGAGTATAGGGGAGACCCAGTACTTC.

This clonotype was seen a few times. The chain uses TRBV6-5 and TRBJ2-1; tentative D call: TRBD2 (6 bases). V lost 6 bases to trimming and J lost 5 bases, with 8 bases between them. CDR1 MNHEY and CDR2 SVGAGI come from the germline V gene. This CDR3 spans 12 amino acids. As DNA, the CDR3 is TGTGCCAGCAGCGGGAGCCACAATGAGCAGTTCTTC. Translated, it gives CASSGSHNEQFF.